This is a list of T cell receptor beta chains from one sample in a study of T-cell memory formation after mild COVID-19. MiXCR, run by TCRdb on the 5' RACE reads, gives a single entry per CDR3 protein. The data contain 400,000 to 550,000 distinct CDR3 sequences, 25% of them singletons. Sequenced material: PBMCs or a T cell subset sorted from them (not recorded which). The receptor source for this set is an adult woman who had mild COVID-19 (a few samples of this study predate the infection). Cell type and time point are not known. Both conserved end residues are part of each CDR3. Clone size is not always given. Where it is, it says once, few, many or a class for expanded clones.

abundance,v_gene,CDR3aa
-,TRBV20-1,CSASIPEEFGQPQHF
-,TRBV24-1,CATSDPAGGTDTQYF
-,TRBV20-1,CSARWSGETQYF
few,TRBV2,CASKGQGTNTGELFF
-,TRBV4-1,CASSLMAQENTEAFF
-,TRBV20-1,CSARQPGTDYEQYF
many,TRBV29-1,CSVSGLAGGNEQFF
-,TRBV29-1,CSAPLGGGYYGYTF
few,TRBV3-1,CASSQVPFVSPLHF
-,TRBV12-3/TRBV12-4,CASSSSHEQFF
-,TRBV7-2,CASSPVLTGSLADTQYF
few,TRBV6-5,CASSYKRRGNTEAFF
few,TRBV7-2,CASSPPGTSGRSGANVLTF
many,TRBV6-5,CASSTAKGGRGDTEAFF
few,TRBV7-9,CASSSLGGVWAYEQYF
-,TRBV18,CASPPYAREGQETQYF
many,TRBV7-2,CASREALYNEQFF
few,TRBV2,CASTQRGTGELFF
-,TRBV5-1,CASSPNRGAETQYF
few,TRBV5-1,CASGLSPTTSLRRDTQYF
-,TRBV4-1,CASSQDGQGLFF
-,TRBV7-2,CASSLSVAGANTGELFF
few,TRBV3-1,CASSPTSVGELFF
few,TRBV12-3/TRBV12-4,CASSFHPGGYNEQFF
-,TRBV6-5,CASSYRSNRGYEQYF
-,TRBV29-1,CSVGRTVNSPLHF
-,TRBV20-1,CSAMVSGRARETQYF
-,TRBV24-1,CATSDSAGLPYEQYF
few,TRBV18,CASSPRENGANVLTF
-,TRBV19,CASSILAGGLTDTQYF
few,TRBV18,CASSPRGQTTEAFF
-,TRBV12-3/TRBV12-4,CASSIAGPSNQPQHF
-,TRBV12-3/TRBV12-4,CASSWTGGFYGYTF
-,TRBV20-1,CSAGSGLVSTVDEQFF
-,TRBV5-1,CASSLVQRAPDTEAFF
few,TRBV27,CASSPQGSSLADTQYF
few,TRBV5-8,CASSLVFGPQHF
few,TRBV5-1,CASSLFRGQQGARGANVLTF
few,TRBV20-1,CSAPARDRGNYEQYF
few,TRBV4-1,CASSQDQGGRTEAFF
-,TRBV24-1,CATGDWGTGELFF
few,TRBV7-9,CASSLLLVTGELFF
few,TRBV12-3/TRBV12-4,CASTSRRDRAYEQYF
many,TRBV5-1,CASSLGLGTGVHTEAFF
few,TRBV20-1,CSATGTPNTEAFF
few,TRBV19,CASTDVGVSNYGYTF
few,TRBV25-1,CASSGHAGAGSTDTQYF
few,TRBV19,CASSILAGEGEQYF
-,TRBV7-9,CASSTQTAGELFF